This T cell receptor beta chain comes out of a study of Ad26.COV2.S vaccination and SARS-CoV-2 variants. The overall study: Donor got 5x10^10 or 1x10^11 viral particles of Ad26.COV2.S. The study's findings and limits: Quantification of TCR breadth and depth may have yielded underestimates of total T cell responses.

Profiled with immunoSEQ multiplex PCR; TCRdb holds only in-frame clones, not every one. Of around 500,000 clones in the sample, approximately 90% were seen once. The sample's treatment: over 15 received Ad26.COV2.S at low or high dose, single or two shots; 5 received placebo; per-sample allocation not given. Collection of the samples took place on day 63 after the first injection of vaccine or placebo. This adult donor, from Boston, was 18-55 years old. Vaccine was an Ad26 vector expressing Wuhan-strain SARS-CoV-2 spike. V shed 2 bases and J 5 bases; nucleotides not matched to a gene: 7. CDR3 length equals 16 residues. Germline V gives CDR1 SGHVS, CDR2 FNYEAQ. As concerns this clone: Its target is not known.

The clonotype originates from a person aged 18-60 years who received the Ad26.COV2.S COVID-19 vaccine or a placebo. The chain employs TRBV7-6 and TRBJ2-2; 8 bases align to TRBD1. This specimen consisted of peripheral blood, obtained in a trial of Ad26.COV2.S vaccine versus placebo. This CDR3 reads CASSLLDRGSTGELFF. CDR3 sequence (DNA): TGTGCCAGCAGCTTACTAGACAGGGGAAGTACCGGGGAGCTGTTTTTT. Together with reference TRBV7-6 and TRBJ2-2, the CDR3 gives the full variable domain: GAGVSQSPRYKVTKRGQDVALRCDPISGHVSLYWYRQALGQGPEFLTYFNYEAQQDKSGLPNDRFSAERPEGSISTLTIQRTEQRDSAMYRCASSLLDRGSTGELFFGEGSRLTVL.